The clone carrying this T cell receptor beta chain has a count of ten or more. This library used around 0.4 ug RNA and molecular barcoded adaptors spanning alpha/delta and beta/gamma chains. MiXCR was run by TCRdb on the reads, yielding one entry per CDR3 protein. The sample yields 90,000 or so distinct CDR3 sequences, about 22% seen once. This specimen belongs to a study of read filtering for tumor transcriptome and immune sequencing. The receptor comes from a donor aged 40 or over with multiple myeloma. The sequenced sample consisted of a population of CD138-negative cells sorted from bone marrow.

CDR3 nucleotide sequence: TGTGCCAGCAGCTTAGTTAGGGGGCACAATGAGCAGTTCTTC. It specifies CASSLVRGHNEQFF. The V and J genes are TRBV7-2 and TRBJ2-1; 7 bases agree with TRBD1. Germline CDR1 and CDR2: SGHTA and FQGNSA. Unmatched junction bases numbered 2, after V lost 1 base and J lost 5 bases. The CDR3 has 14 residues.